The T cell receptor (beta chain) under discussion was sequenced for a study of radiotherapy plus CTLA-4 blockade in lung cancer. Points from the study as a whole: Tumor-origin TCR clones grew in blood after radiotherapy plus ipilimumab.

The CDR3 has 15 amino acids. J gave up 5 bases and V 0 bases, and 1 base lay outside the gene matches. A word on this clone: Its specificity is not known.

Here immunoSEQ multiplex PCR was the method, and the copy in TCRdb shows in-frame clones only, minus some. The sample has some 110,000 clones, over 80% seen once. This material consisted of peripheral blood, taken from a patient treated with radiotherapy plus ipilimumab. The rearrangement uses TRBV5-7 and TRBJ2-1; 11 positions agree with TRBD2. TRBV5-7 is filed as an ORF, its function uncertain. This TCR was sampled from a human donor with non-small cell lung cancer that progressed on radiotherapy plus ipilimumab. Written as DNA, the CDR3 is TGTGCCAGCAGCTTGGGACTAGCGGGAAACAATGAGCAGTTCTTC. It specifies CASSLGLAGNNEQFF.